This T cell receptor beta chain was recorded in a study of cytomegalovirus exposure and HLA in healthy donors. In the PCR, 60 Vbeta and 13 Jbeta primers were used. Using immunoSEQ multiplex PCR, the repertoire was profiled, and TCRdb retains in-frame clones only, with some absent. The sample includes 200,000 to 250,000 clones, around 80% of them seen just once. In nominal health when sampled, donors likely had unrecorded immune exposures nonetheless. The trim removed 5 bases at V and 3 bases at J, leaving 6 bases unmatched. CDR3 length equals 15 residues. CDR1 LNHDA and CDR2 SQIVND come from the germline V gene (reference sequence). This clone occurred once.

The source is a man in his forties or fifties in good health and CMV-seronegative. This chain connects TRBV19 to TRBJ2-4; 8 bases are shared with TRBD1. Material for sequencing was PBMCs. The CDR3 coding sequence is TGTGCCAGTAGTCCTCAGGGGGCGGTCAAAAACATTCAGTACTTC. Protein: CASSPQGAVKNIQYF.